This T cell receptor (beta chain) was recovered during a study of T cell responses to AZD1222 COVID-19 vaccine. Study summary: Second doses that came at about 4 or about 12 weeks were put together. Broader study findings: Two AZD1222 administrations were followed by greater Spike-specific TCR breadth and depth. Reportedly, close to half of spike-specific TCRs are directed against unmutated variant regions.

TCRdb keeps only in-frame clones here, not all; method: immunoSEQ multiplex PCR. The sample consists of about 120,000 clones, around 87% of them appearing once. Points on this clone: What it binds is not known.

CDR1 MNHEY and CDR2 SMNVEV come from the germline V gene (reference sequence). V was clipped by 5 bases and J by 10 bases, with 24 bases between them. The CDR3 length is 15 residues. V gene TRBV27 combines with J gene TRBJ2-7, with D tentatively TRBD1 (6 bases). The receptor comes from an adult in good health. The sequenced sample was peripheral blood, obtained on day 0 of AZD1222 vaccination. CDR3 sequence: CASSRTQGGVGVQYF. CDR3 bases: TGTGCCAGCAGTCGCACACAGGGTGGGGTAGGGGTTCAGTACTTC.